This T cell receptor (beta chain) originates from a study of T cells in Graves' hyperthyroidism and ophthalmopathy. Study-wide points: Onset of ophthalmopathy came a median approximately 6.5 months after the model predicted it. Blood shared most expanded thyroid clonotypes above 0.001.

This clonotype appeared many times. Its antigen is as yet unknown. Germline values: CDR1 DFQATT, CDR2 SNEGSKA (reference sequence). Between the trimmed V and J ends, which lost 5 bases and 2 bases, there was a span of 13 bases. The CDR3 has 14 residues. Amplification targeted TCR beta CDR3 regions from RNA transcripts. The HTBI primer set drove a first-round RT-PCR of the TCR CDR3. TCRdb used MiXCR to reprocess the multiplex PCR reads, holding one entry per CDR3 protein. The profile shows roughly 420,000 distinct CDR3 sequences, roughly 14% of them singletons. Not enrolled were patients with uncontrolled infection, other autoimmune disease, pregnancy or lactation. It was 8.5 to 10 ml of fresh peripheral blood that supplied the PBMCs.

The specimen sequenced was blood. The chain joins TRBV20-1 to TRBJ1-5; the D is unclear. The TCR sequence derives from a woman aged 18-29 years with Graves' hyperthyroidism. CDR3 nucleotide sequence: TGCAGTGCTGGGCTGGGAACGGGCAATCAGCCCCAGCATTTT. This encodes CSAGLGTGNQPQHF.